A single sample is the source of the 24 T cell receptor beta chains below, sequenced in a study of CD8 T cells in ankylosing spondylitis. MiXCR was run by TCRdb on the 5' RACE reads, yielding one entry per CDR3 protein. The data show 200,000 to 300,000 distinct CDR3 sequences, 8.6% seen once. Source material: blood, either unsorted or a sorted T cell fraction (not recorded which). The receptors were sampled from a male donor with ankylosing spondylitis or in good health (not recorded which).

In this sample, this clonotype turned up many times. The chain has TRBV5-1 and TRBJ2-2, with D possibly being TRBD1 (6 bases). The V gene lost 4 bases and the J gene lost 4 bases, with 11 bases spanning the gap. CDR1 and CDR2 (germline): SGHRS, YFSETQ. The CDR3 contains 14 residues. DNA for the CDR3: TGCGCCAGCAGCCCAGGGGCCCTCACCGGGGAGCTGTTTTTT. This gives the protein CASSPGALTGELFF.

This clonotype was seen many times. This rearrangement joins TRBV10-3 to TRBJ1-2; the D gene is possibly TRBD1 (5 bases). Germline CDR1 is ENHRY and CDR2 is SYGVKD. Trimming left V 3 bases short and J 0 bases short, with 23 bases between. The CDR3 covers 19 residues. The chain's CDR3 is CAISDSLMTEPLTNYGYTF. In DNA, the CDR3 is TGTGCCATCAGTGACTCGTTAATGACAGAGCCTCTAACTAACTATGGCTACACCTTC.

Ten or more counts support this clonotype. The chain carries TRBV7-2 and TRBJ2-1; 15 bases line up with TRBD2. The CDR3 sequence is 17 residues long. With 2 bases clipped from V and 6 bases from J, the junction kept 5 bases outside the gene matches. The germline V gene has CDR1 SGHTA and CDR2 FQGNSA. The CDR3 coding sequence is TGTGCCAGCAGCTTATTCGGGACTAGCGGGAGGATCAATGAGCAGTTCTTC. Its protein is CASSLFGTSGRINEQFF.

This clonotype has a count of ten or more. The chain couples TRBV5-6 to TRBJ1-2; perhaps TRBD1 as D (6 bases). This CDR3 contains 14 residues. The V end was cut by 4 bases, the J end by 5 bases, with 15 bases between. The germline V gene encodes CDR1 SGHDT and CDR2 YYEEEE. The CDR3 protein is CASSPKGGLYGYTF. CDR3 DNA sequence: TGTGCCAGCAGCCCCAAGGGGGGCTTGTATGGCTACACCTTC. The complete variable domain, with remaining parts taken from reference TRBV5-6 and TRBJ1-2, reads DAGVTQSPTHLIKTRGQQVTLRCSPKSGHDTVSWYQQALGQGPQFIFQYYEEEERQRGNFPDRFSGHQFPNYSSELNVNALLLGDSALYLCASSPKGGLYGYTFGSGTRLTVV.

This clonotype came up many times. J is TRBJ2-3 and V is TRBV20-1; D possibly uses TRBD1 or TRBD2 (5 bases each). Trimming pared 6 bases from V and 8 bases from J, leaving 9 bases between. This CDR3 spans 10 amino acids. Per germline, CDR1 DFQATT and CDR2 SNEGSKA (reference sequence). The DNA for the CDR3 is TGCAGTGCCATGAGGGGTACGCAGTATTTT. It is translated as CSAMRGTQYF.

This clonotype has ten or more counts. This chain joins TRBV10-3 and TRBJ2-7; 7 nucleotides align to TRBD1. Germline V gene sequence: CDR1 ENHRY, CDR2 SYGVKD. The CDR3 runs to 13 residues. Trimming removed 3 bases from V and 12 bases from J; junction bases left unmatched: 11. In DNA, the CDR3 is TGTGCCATCAGTGATGACCCGGACAGGCCCAGGTACTTC. It is translated as CAISDDPDRPRYF.

This clonotype was seen at least ten times. This chain connects TRBV24-1 to TRBJ2-7; 9 positions agree with TRBD1. CDR3 length: 14 residues. Looked up from germline, CDR1 is KGHDR and CDR2 is SFDVKD. The V segment lost 3 bases and the J segment 3 bases; nucleotides outside the gene matches: 2. The CDR3, as DNA: TGTGCCACCAGTGATCCGGACAGGGGCTACGAGCAGTACTTC. Residues: CATSDPDRGYEQYF.

In this sample, this clonotype turned up many times. V is TRBV2 and J is TRBJ2-7, with 7 bases fitting TRBD1. Germline-derived CDR1 and CDR2 are SNHLY and FYNNEI. V shed 6 bases, J shed 0 bases, and the junction held 11 bases outside the gene matches. This CDR3 is 16 amino acids long. Here the CDR3 DNA reads TGTGCCAGCAGCATATACAGGGGCCTCGGCTCCTACGAGCAGTACTTC. Translated, it gives CASSIYRGLGSYEQYF.

This clonotype was detected only once. A much larger clone differs from this one at a single base, so this may be a read error. The CDR3 loop is CRVGEPEAFF. The CDR3 DNA is TGCAGGGTGGGTGAGCCTGAAGCTTTCTTT. V is TRBV20-1 and J is TRBJ1-1; D gene uncertain. The germline gives CDR1 DFQATT, CDR2 SNEGSKA (reference sequence). The CDR3 runs 10 residues.

This clonotype was recorded a few times. The V gene is TRBV7-2, the J gene TRBJ2-1; D unclear. V was pared by 0 bases and J by 0 bases, with 9 bases between. Germline V gives CDR1 SGHTA, CDR2 FQGNSA. The CDR3 totals 16 residues. CDR3 loop: CASSLASTASYNEQFF. The CDR3 nucleotides are TGTGCCAGCAGCTTAGCGTCAACGGCCTCCTACAATGAGCAGTTCTTC.

This clonotype came up many times. This sequence joins TRBV7-2 and TRBJ2-7; possibly TRBD2 for D (5 bases). Germline CDR1 and CDR2: SGHTA and FQGNSA. The CDR3 has 14 amino acids. Trimming stripped 1 base from V and 2 bases from J, with 9 bases between. This CDR3 is CASSLVPGTYEQYF. CDR3 DNA: TGTGCCAGCAGCTTAGTCCCCGGGACCTACGAGCAGTACTTC.

This clonotype was picked up one time. V usage is TRBV20-1 and J usage is TRBJ1-1, with 8 bases identical to TRBD1. The CDR3 runs 14 residues. V was pared by 2 bases and J by 1 base, with 3 bases of the junction left unmatched. The germline V gene encodes CDR1 DFQATT and CDR2 SNEGSKA (reference sequence). The DNA for the CDR3 is TGCAGTGCTAGACAGGGGGCTTCGAACACTGAAGCTTTCTTT. The encoded protein is CSARQGASNTEAFF.

This clonotype has at least ten counts. The rearrangement joins TRBV24-1 to TRBJ2-2; 9 nucleotides align to TRBD1. Germline CDR1 reads KGHDR; CDR2 reads SFDVKD. The CDR3 has 16 amino acids. J gave up 2 bases and V 3 bases, and 3 bases lay outside the gene matches. The CDR3 loop is CATSDAGQGNTGELFF. For the CDR3, the DNA is TGTGCCACCAGTGATGCGGGACAGGGAAACACCGGGGAGCTGTTTTTT.

This rearrangement joins TRBV7-2 to TRBJ1-1, with 9 bases that match TRBD1. Germline-derived CDR1 and CDR2 are SGHTA and FQGNSA. V shed 1 base and J 1 base; nucleotides not matched to a gene: 1. This CDR3 spans 15 amino acids. CDR3 bases: TGTGCCAGCAGCTTAGGGGACAGGGAGAACACTGAAGCTTTCTTT. Amino acids: CASSLGDRENTEAFF.

This clonotype was seen repeatedly, ten times or more. The rearrangement uses TRBV20-1 and TRBJ2-4; no reliable D call. The CDR3 covers 16 residues. CDR1 is DFQATT, CDR2 SNEGSKA, per germline (reference sequence). Trimming cost V 0 bases and J 0 bases, with 12 bases left between them. The CDR3 here is CSARDEQRLAKNIQYF. CDR3 DNA: TGCAGTGCTAGAGATGAACAGAGACTAGCCAAAAACATTCAGTACTTC.

This clonotype was observed many times. V gene TRBV20-1 combines with J gene TRBJ1-2, with 8 bases matching TRBD1. This CDR3 spans 12 amino acids. V shed 6 bases and J 4 bases; nucleotides not matched to a gene: 4. Germline-derived CDR1 and CDR2 are DFQATT and SNEGSKA (reference sequence). The CDR3, as DNA: TGCAGTGCACCGGGACAGGCCTATGGCTACACCTTC. Translating gives CSAPGQAYGYTF.

This clonotype was observed many times. J is TRBJ1-1 and V is TRBV5-6, with unresolved D. V was trimmed by 3 bases and J by 4 bases, leaving 16 bases between them. Looked up from germline, CDR1 is SGHDT and CDR2 is YYEEEE. The CDR3 runs to 15 residues. CDR3: CASSYLSSGATEAFF. DNA of the CDR3: TGTGCCAGCAGCTACCTCTCGTCGGGAGCCACTGAAGCTTTCTTT.

V gene TRBV12-3 or TRBV12-4 combines with J gene TRBJ1-1; D remains unclear. V was clipped by 3 bases and J by 1 base, with 9 bases between them. The CDR3 consists of 14 residues. The DNA of the CDR3 is TGTGCCAGCAGTTTTTACGGACGGAACACTGAAGCTTTCTTT. This translates into CASSFYGRNTEAFF.

At least ten counts were recorded for this clonotype. J is TRBJ2-3 and V is TRBV5-1; 7 positions agree with TRBD1. Unmatched junction bases numbered 6, after V lost 3 bases and J lost 5 bases. From germline, CDR1 is SGHRS and CDR2 YFSETQ. The CDR3 sequence is 14 residues long. DNA for the CDR3: TGCGCCAGCAGCTCGGGACAGCTTATAGATACGCAGTATTTT. Protein product: CASSSGQLIDTQYF. The variable domain in full, with the rest retrieved from reference TRBV5-1 and TRBJ2-3, is KAGVTQTPRYLIKTRGQQVTLSCSPISGHRSVSWYQQTPGQGLQFLFEYFSETQRNKGNFPGRFSGRQFSNSRSEMNVSTLELGDSALYLCASSSGQLIDTQYFGPGTRLTVL.

The chain carries TRBV19 and TRBJ1-5; possible D gene TRBD1, 6 bases. The CDR3 is 16 residues long. V was trimmed by 6 bases and J by 0 bases, leaving 15 bases between them. The germline V gene encodes CDR1 LNHDA and CDR2 SQIVND (reference sequence). DNA of the CDR3: TGTGCCAGTAGGGAACTAGGGGGTAATAGCAATCAGCCCCAGCATTTT. This sequence encodes CASRELGGNSNQPQHF.

This clonotype was counted only a few times. The chain links TRBV7-2 to TRBJ2-7; D may be TRBD1 (8 bases). This CDR3 region has 13 residues. Deletions cut 10 bases from V and 2 bases from J, with 15 bases between. CDR1 is SGHTA, CDR2 FQGNSA, per germline. The CDR3 reads CAIGQGGTYEQYF. CDR3 coding DNA: TGTGCCATCGGACAGGGAGGGACCTACGAGCAGTACTTC.

This chain uses TRBV19 with TRBJ1-2; 10 bases align to TRBD1. The germline V gene has CDR1 LNHDA and CDR2 SQIVND (reference sequence). After removal of 3 bases from V and 3 bases from J, the junction contained 1 base not matched to a gene. The CDR3 has 14 amino acids. The CDR3 DNA reads as TGTGCCAGTAGTATCGGGACAGGGGACTATGGCTACACCTTC. It translates to CASSIGTGDYGYTF.

This clonotype appeared many times. The chain recombines TRBV24-1 with TRBJ2-5; D assignment may be TRBD1 or TRBD2 (5 bases each). Deletions cut 1 base from V and 5 bases from J, with 7 bases between. This CDR3 contains 13 residues. Germline V gene lookup returns CDR1 KGHDR and CDR2 SFDVKD. The chain's CDR3 is CATSDFREETQYF. For the CDR3, the DNA is TGTGCCACCAGTGATTTCAGGGAGGAGACCCAGTACTTC.

This clonotype was observed many times. The rearrangement uses TRBV5-1 and TRBJ2-2; D is uncertain. The germline gives CDR1 SGHRS, CDR2 YFSETQ. This CDR3 region has 12 residues. V shed 4 bases and J shed 7 bases, with 8 bases lying between them. This CDR3 reads CASSLTGGELFF. CDR3 nucleotides: TGCGCCAGCAGCCTGACGGGCGGGGAGCTGTTTTTT.